Reported below is one T cell receptor beta chain. Resections were taken during corrective heart surgery, and the thymus tissue came from these. Donation came from healthy Finnish infants having corrective surgery for congenital heart defects. The record originates from a study of human thymus T cells. The repertoire was sequenced with immunoSEQ multiplex PCR; TCRdb's copy has only in-frame clones and lacks some. The profile shows tens of thousands of clones, just over 95% of them singletons. This CDR3 is 14 amino acids long. Per the germline V gene, CDR1 is SNHLY and CDR2 is FYNNEI. V was cut by 2 bases and J by 2 bases, with 10 bases left in between.

The sequencing sample was made of thymus tissue. The rearrangement uses TRBV2 and TRBJ2-7; no clear D. The receptor was isolated from a boy younger than two with a congenital heart defect but otherwise immunologically healthy. DNA for the CDR3: TGTGCCAGCAGTGAACGGGTACCGACCTACGAGCAGTACTTC. It translates to CASSERVPTYEQYF. Filled out from reference TRBV2 and TRBJ2-7, the complete variable domain reads EPEVTQTPSHQVTQMGQEVILRCVPISNHLYFYWYRQILGQKVEFLVSFYNNEISEKSEIFDDQFSVERPDGSNFTLKIRSTKLEDSAMYFCASSERVPTYEQYFGPGTRLTVT.